The clone carrying this TCR beta chain was seen only once. This entry belongs to a study of blood T cell repertoires in COVID-19. Study-level information: Acute-phase and convalescent COVID-19 samples originated in the United States, Italy and Spain. T cells, B-cell-depleted T cells, or PBMCs supplied cDNA or gDNA.

Method: immunoSEQ multiplex PCR; TCRdb's copy keeps in-frame clones and lacks some. Among roughly 63,000 clones, 74% were seen once, and the ten largest hold 28%. What was sequenced was peripheral blood. The sequence was collected from a woman older than 75 with acute or convalescent COVID-19.

Written as DNA, the CDR3 is TGTGCCAGCAGTTACTCGAGTAGCGGCAATTACAATGAGCAGTTCTTC. Its protein is CASSYSSSGNYNEQFF. The genes are TRBV6-2 or TRBV6-3 and TRBJ2-1; tentatively, D is TRBD2 (6 bases). Germline CDR1 is MNHEY and CDR2 is SVGEGT. V dropped 0 bases and J dropped 4 bases, with 13 bases sitting between them. This CDR3 spans 16 amino acids.